One sample yielded the 18 T cell receptor beta chains listed below, sequenced in a study of multiple sclerosis patients with progressive multifocal leukoencephalopathy. Time point reported: before natalizumab initiation. The method was immunoSEQ multiplex PCR; TCRdb's version includes in-frame clones alone and lacks a portion of them. Of roughly 31,000 clones in the sample, 70% to 90% were seen once. The sequencing sample was made of PBMCs. These receptors were collected from a human donor with multiple sclerosis.

This chain's CDR3 is CAWSVRADTQYF. The CDR3 DNA sequence: TGTGCCTGGAGTGTGAGGGCGGATACGCAGTATTTT. The gene calls are TRBV30 and TRBJ2-3; maybe TRBD2 (5 bases). From germline, CDR1 is GTSNPN and CDR2 SVGIG (reference sequence). The CDR3 runs to 12 residues. Trimming pared 0 bases from V and 6 bases from J, leaving 7 bases between. Complete variable domain (other parts from reference TRBV30 and TRBJ2-3): SQTIHQWPATLVQPVGSPLSLECTVEGTSNPNLYWYRQAAGRGLQLLFYSVGIGQISSEVPQNLSASRPQDRQFILSSKKLLLSDSGFYLCAWSVRADTQYFGPGTRLTVL.

The J gene is TRBJ1-1, the V gene TRBV6-6; D unclear. CDR1 is MNHNY, CDR2 SVGAGI, per germline (reference sequence). This CDR3 comprises 14 residues. The V gene lost 6 bases and the J gene lost 4 bases, with 15 bases spanning the gap. The CDR3 reads CASSPGRRRTEAFF. The CDR3 coding sequence is TGTGCCAGCAGCCCCGGGCGCAGGCGCACTGAAGCTTTCTTT.

About this clone: The final CDR3 position lacks the conserved phenylalanine or tryptophan, pointing to a likely read error. The chain couples TRBV11-3 to TRBJ2-6; D is uncertain. V was pared by 0 bases and J by 0 bases, with 3 bases between. CDR1 and CDR2 from the germline V gene are SGHNT and YENEEA. CDR3 size: 15 residues. As DNA, the CDR3 is TGTGCCAGCAGCTTAGACTCCTCTGGGGCCAACGTCCTGACTTCC. Its protein is CASSLDSSGANVLTS.

The chain has TRBV5-1 and TRBJ2-7, with D hard to call. With 0 bases removed from V and 5 bases from J, the gap between germline ends came to 9 bases. The CDR3 is made up of 13 amino acids. Per germline, CDR1 SGHRS and CDR2 YFSETQ. CDR3 amino acids: CASSLERPDEQYF. CDR3 in DNA: TGCGCCAGCAGCTTGGAGAGGCCAGACGAGCAGTACTTC.

The rearrangement joins TRBV7-9 to TRBJ2-2; 8 positions match TRBD1. CDR1 and CDR2 from the germline V gene are SEHNR and FQNEAQ (reference sequence). V lost 4 bases and J lost 8; bases outside the gene matches: 15. The CDR3 is 17 residues long. CDR3 bases: TGTGCCAGCAGCTCAGGGGGTCTCGGACAGGGTTCAGGGGAGCTGTTTTTT. It codes for CASSSGGLGQGSGELFF.

This chain links TRBV4-3 with TRBJ2-1; 11 positions agree with TRBD2. CDR1 and CDR2 from the germline V gene are LGHNA and YSLEER. The V segment lost 4 bases and the J segment 6 bases; nucleotides outside the gene matches: 5. The CDR3 runs 15 residues. The CDR3 loop is CASSPGLAEFNEQFF. In DNA form, the CDR3 reads TGCGCCAGCAGCCCGGGACTAGCGGAGTTCAATGAGCAGTTCTTC.

Note on this clone: An end of the junction does not agree with germline; a read error may underlie this. The chain links TRBV7-7 to TRBJ2-5; 12 bases are a match to TRBD2. Near its end, the DNA agrees better with TRBJ2-7, so the J call may be wrong. Germline CDR1 is SSHAT and CDR2 is FNYEAQ (reference sequence). This CDR3 comprises 15 residues. The CDR3 is CASSPLAGGSYEQYF. CDR3 DNA sequence: TGTGCTAGCAGCCCACTAGCGGGAGGATCCTACGAGCAGTACTTC.

This sequence joins TRBV5-4 and TRBJ2-1; D is unresolved. The length of the CDR3 is 15 residues. CDR1 SGHNT and CDR2 YYREEE come from the germline V gene (reference sequence). V gave up 6 bases and J gave up 4 bases, with 17 bases separating them. As DNA, the CDR3 is TGTGCCAGCACCTCCCACGGGCACGGTTACAATGAGCAGTTCTTC. It encodes CASTSHGHGYNEQFF.

The chain recombines TRBV7-8 with TRBJ2-2, with D perhaps assigned TRBD1 or TRBD2 (5 bases each). Per germline, CDR1 SGHVS and CDR2 FQNEAQ. The CDR3 is 16 residues long. V was shortened by 2 bases and J by 4 bases, with 14 bases between the two germline ends. This CDR3 reads CASSLRDPPSTGELFF. CDR3 DNA sequence: TGTGCCAGCAGCTTACGGGACCCCCCGTCCACCGGGGAGCTGTTTTTT.

The V and J genes are TRBV6-5 and TRBJ2-1, with a weak D call TRBD2 (6 bases). Germline CDR1 MNHEY, CDR2 SVGAGI. The CDR3 contains 14 residues. Deletions cut 0 bases from V and 9 bases from J, with 12 bases between. The CDR3 sequence: CASSYSTRLSEQFF. For the CDR3, the DNA is TGTGCCAGCAGTTACTCGACTAGGTTGAGTGAGCAGTTCTTC.

V and J are TRBV19 and TRBJ2-7; D may be TRBD1 (6 bases). Germline V gene lookup returns CDR1 LNHDA and CDR2 SQIVND (reference sequence). The CDR3 has 15 amino acids. V dropped 3 bases and J dropped 1 base, with 13 bases sitting between them. The CDR3 here is CASSIGQPRSYEQYF. The CDR3 DNA reads TGTGCCAGTAGTATTGGACAGCCTAGGTCCTACGAGCAGTACTTC.

The genes are TRBV4-1 and TRBJ1-3, with D possibly TRBD1 on 5 matching bases. The CDR3 sequence is 16 residues long. From germline, CDR1 is MGHRA and CDR2 YSYEKL. V was clipped by 2 bases and J by 0 bases, with 11 bases between them. CDR3 sequence reads: CASSQTRDSSGNTIYF. The DNA for the CDR3 is TGCGCCAGCAGCCAAACTCGTGACAGCTCTGGAAACACCATATATTTT.

The rearrangement uses TRBV5-6 and TRBJ2-1, with D unresolved. Germline values: CDR1 SGHDT, CDR2 YYEEEE. The CDR3 runs 13 residues. V was clipped by 0 bases and J by 8 bases, with 9 bases between them. The chain's CDR3 is CASSLGSADEQFF. The CDR3 DNA sequence: TGTGCCAGCAGCTTGGGGAGTGCCGATGAGCAGTTCTTC.

This chain joins TRBV13 and TRBJ2-7, with 7 bases aligning to TRBD2. Germline V gene lookup returns CDR1 PRHDT and CDR2 FYEKMQ (reference sequence). CDR3 length equals 15 residues. V gave up 4 bases and J gave up 5 bases; unmatched junction bases: 11. CDR3 coding DNA: TGTGCCAGCAGCTCGGCGGGGCGGGAGTATGACGAGCAGTACTTC. This encodes CASSSAGREYDEQYF. The full variable domain, rest sourced from reference TRBV13 and TRBJ2-7, is AAGVIQSPRHLIKEKRETATLKCYPIPRHDTVYWYQQGPGQDPQFLISFYEKMQSDKGSIPDRFSAQQFSDYHSELNMSSLELGDSALYFCASSSAGREYDEQYFGPGTRLTVT.

The V gene is TRBV19, the J gene TRBJ1-5, with 7 bases identical to TRBD1. Per the germline V gene, CDR1 is LNHDA and CDR2 is SQIVND (reference sequence). The CDR3 extends over 15 amino acids. The ends lost 6 bases at V and 2 bases at J; junction bases unmatched: 7. CDR3 residues: CASSLTGMGNQPQHF. The CDR3 DNA reads TGTGCCAGTAGCTTGACAGGGATGGGCAATCAGCCCCAGCATTTT.

This clone was picked up one time. V and J are TRBV5-1 and TRBJ2-2; D is tentatively TRBD1 or TRBD2 (5 bases each). CDR3 length: 15 residues. V lost 6 bases and J 4 bases, leaving 16 bases between the germline ends. Per the germline V gene, CDR1 is SGHRS and CDR2 is YFSETQ. For the CDR3, the DNA is TGCGCCAGCACTCATGGTGGGACGTCCACCGGGGAGCTGTTTTTT. Its translation: CASTHGGTSTGELFF. The whole variable domain, filled in from reference TRBV5-1 and TRBJ2-2, reads KAGVTQTPRYLIKTRGQQVTLSCSPISGHRSVSWYQQTPGQGLQFLFEYFSETQRNKGNFPGRFSGRQFSNSRSEMNVSTLELGDSALYLCASTHGGTSTGELFFGEGSRLTVL.

The V gene is TRBV5-1, the J gene TRBJ2-3; 7 nucleotides agree with TRBD2. The CDR3 totals 16 residues. J gave up 0 bases and V 0 bases, and 4 bases lay outside the gene matches. Germline V gene sequence: CDR1 SGHRS, CDR2 YFSETQ. CDR3 sequence reads: CASSLASGTSTDTQYF. In DNA form, the CDR3 reads TGCGCCAGCAGCTTGGCTAGCGGAACTAGCACAGATACGCAGTATTTT.

V gene TRBV10-3 combines with J gene TRBJ1-2; D remains unclear. Trimming took 8 bases from V and 2 from J, leaving 21 bases between them. The germline V gene encodes CDR1 ENHRY and CDR2 SYGVKD. The CDR3 covers 16 residues. CDR3 sequence: CAISATPIGGNYGYTF. The DNA of the CDR3 is TGTGCCATCTCAGCCACCCCTATTGGAGGCAACTATGGCTACACCTTC.